The 15 T cell receptor beta chains in this list originate from one sample, sequenced in a study of radiation and T cells in renal cell carcinoma. Indicated time point: blood 4 weeks post-SBRT, at nephrectomy. The treatment is: 15 Gy SBRT to primary tumor, nephrectomy 4 weeks later. Clones were read by immunoSEQ multiplex PCR, and TCRdb kept only the in-frame ones, dropping some. The repertoire has roughly 170,000 clones, roughly nine tenths of them found once; the top ten carry approximately 11%. The source material was blood, sampled from a patient whose treatment included radiotherapy and nephrectomy. The receptors shown here come from a woman between 50 and 59 years old with renal cell carcinoma.

The chain joins TRBV4-1 to TRBJ1-2, with 11 bases identical to TRBD1. V lost 0 bases and J lost 4; bases outside the gene matches: 10. CDR3 length: 18 amino acids. Germline values: CDR1 MGHRA, CDR2 YSYEKL. The CDR3 loop reads CASSQDPGQGAASYGYTF. CDR3 coding DNA: TGCGCCAGCAGCCAAGATCCCGGACAGGGGGCGGCTAGCTATGGCTACACCTTC.

The chain uses TRBV30 and TRBJ2-3; 8 bases fit TRBD1. V dropped 2 bases and J dropped 2; count of bases not matched to a gene: 9. The CDR3 runs to 16 residues. In germline, CDR1 is GTSNPN, CDR2 SVGIG (reference sequence). The CDR3 coding sequence is TGTGCCTGGAGTCCAGGGGGCGACGCCTACACAGATACGCAGTATTTT. Encoded protein: CAWSPGGDAYTDTQYF. Complete variable domain (other parts from reference TRBV30 and TRBJ2-3): SQTIHQWPATLVQPVGSPLSLECTVEGTSNPNLYWYRQAAGRGLQLLFYSVGIGQISSEVPQNLSASRPQDRQFILSSKKLLLSDSGFYLCAWSPGGDAYTDTQYFGPGTRLTVL.

The J gene is TRBJ1-6, the V gene TRBV15; the D gene is possibly TRBD1 (6 bases). This CDR3 has 14 amino acids. In germline, CDR1 is LNHNV, CDR2 YYDKDF (reference sequence). V lost 3 bases and J lost 7, with 10 bases in between. CDR3 coding DNA: TGTGCCACCAGCAGTCCAGGGGAGAATTCACCCCTCCACTTT. It yields the protein CATSSPGENSPLHF.

The genes are TRBV6-1 and TRBJ1-3; possible D gene TRBD1, 6 bases. From germline, CDR1 is MNHNS and CDR2 SASEGT. The CDR3 sequence is 16 residues long. V was clipped by 3 bases and J by 0 bases, with 12 bases between them. The CDR3 bases are TGTGCCAGCAGTGACGCAGGGGCGACCTCTGGAAACACCATATATTTT. Translated, it gives CASSDAGATSGNTIYF.

This clone appeared a single time. J is TRBJ2-5 and V is TRBV14; D gene unclear. CDR1 and CDR2 (germline): SGHDN, FVKESK. Trimming took 1 base from V and 5 from J, leaving 23 bases between them. This CDR3 is 18 amino acids long. The CDR3 sequence is CASSQGLSSVAIGETQYF. CDR3 sequence (DNA): TGTGCCAGCAGCCAAGGATTGAGTAGTGTAGCTATCGGCGAGACCCAGTACTTC.

This sequence joins TRBV10-3 and TRBJ1-1, with TRBD1 identical over 9 bases. The germline V gene has CDR1 ENHRY and CDR2 SYGVKD. CDR3 length equals 15 residues. V shed 4 bases and J 1 base; nucleotides not matched to a gene: 4. Here the CDR3 reads CAISGGTGSNTEAFF. The CDR3 DNA reads as TGTGCCATCAGTGGGGGGACAGGGTCGAACACTGAAGCTTTCTTT.

The chain links TRBV5-4 to TRBJ1-1; TRBD1 matches at 9 bases. Germline assignment: CDR1 SGHNT and CDR2 YYREEE (reference sequence). This CDR3 spans 12 amino acids. Unmatched junction bases numbered 2, after V lost 0 bases and J lost 11 bases. The CDR3 sequence: CASSLEQGAAFF. The CDR3 DNA sequence: TGTGCCAGCAGCTTGGAACAGGGGGCGGCTTTCTTT.

This chain connects TRBV25-1 to TRBJ2-2; tentative D call: TRBD1 (5 bases). With 7 bases removed from V and 3 bases from J, the gap between germline ends came to 12 bases. Germline V CDR1 and CDR2: MGHDK, SYGVNS. The CDR3 spans 14 residues. The CDR3: CASKRGEYTGELFF. The DNA of the CDR3 is TGTGCCAGCAAAAGGGGCGAGTACACCGGGGAGCTGTTTTTT.

The CDR3 loop is CASSFRYEQFF. DNA of the CDR3: TGTGCCAGCAGCTTCAGATATGAGCAGTTCTTC. The J gene is TRBJ2-1, the V gene TRBV5-4, with D unclear. CDR1 is SGHNT and CDR2 is YYREEE in the germline V gene (reference sequence). The CDR3 has 11 residues. V lost 2 bases, J lost 8 bases, and 5 bases lay in between.

This clone has just a few counts. This rearrangement joins TRBV6-5 to TRBJ2-1; 11 nucleotides align to TRBD2. CDR3 length: 15 amino acids. CDR1 is MNHEY and CDR2 is SVGAGI in the germline V gene. Trimming at V came to 5 bases and at J to 8 bases, leaving 8 bases not matched to a gene. The CDR3 spells CASSQDSGGADEQFF. CDR3 nucleotide sequence: TGTGCCAGCAGTCAAGATAGCGGGGGGGCGGATGAGCAGTTCTTC.

V and J are TRBV7-2 and TRBJ2-7, with D perhaps TRBD2 (6 bases). Trimming shortened V by 1 base and J by 6 bases, and 16 bases separated the two germline ends. The CDR3 covers 15 residues. CDR1 is SGHTA, CDR2 FQGNSA, per germline. The CDR3 loop reads CASSLDRGRSREQYF. CDR3 in DNA: TGTGCCAGCAGCTTAGACCGAGGGAGGTCTCGCGAGCAGTACTTC.

The J gene is TRBJ1-2, the V gene TRBV2; D not certain. Germline assignment: CDR1 SNHLY and CDR2 FYNNEI. Trimming left V 0 bases short and J 4 bases short, with 12 bases between. The CDR3 runs 15 residues. CDR3: CASSEAPGSFYGYTF. For the CDR3, the DNA is TGTGCCAGCAGTGAAGCGCCCGGGAGCTTCTATGGCTACACCTTC.

This sequence joins TRBV7-2 and TRBJ2-1; D ambiguous. V lost 5 bases and J lost 0, with 14 bases in between. CDR1 is SGHTA and CDR2 is FQGNSA in the germline V gene. The CDR3 consists of 16 residues. The CDR3 DNA is TGTGCCAGCAGCACCCAATTACTAAGCTCCTACAATGAGCAGTTCTTC. Translation gives CASSTQLLSSYNEQFF.

The chain employs TRBV19 and TRBJ1-6; D possibly corresponds to TRBD1 (6 bases). Germline V gives CDR1 LNHDA, CDR2 SQIVND (reference sequence). Trimming pared 3 bases from V and 7 bases from J, leaving 10 bases between. CDR3 length equals 14 residues. This chain's CDR3 is CASSMLQGNSPLHF. CDR3 DNA sequence: TGTGCCAGTAGTATGCTTCAGGGGAATTCACCCCTCCACTTT.

The chain employs TRBV5-5 and TRBJ1-1; no reliable D call. The CDR3 is made up of 13 amino acids. Trimming pared 4 bases from V and 0 bases from J, leaving 7 bases between. Germline lookup yields CDR1 SGHKS and CDR2 YYEKEE (reference sequence). The CDR3 sequence is CASSRQMNTEAFF. The CDR3 nucleotides read TGTGCCAGCAGCAGGCAGATGAACACTGAAGCTTTCTTT.